The TCR beta chain under discussion was sequenced for a study of cytomegalovirus exposure and HLA in healthy donors (dated by TCRdb to the late 2010s). For the study in its entirety: According to an earlier analysis of several hundred of the donors, 150 million to 200 million T cells yielded over 90 million unique TCR beta sequences and less than 300 Gb of sequence data. To decide whether each TCR beta V gene segment behaved as functional or pseudogenic, an earlier analysis of some 600 of the donors relied on high-throughput TCR beta sequencing. A handful of DR-DQ haplotypes were handled as single units for association and clustering because linkage in the cohort was strong. In addition to the first cohort of about 650 subjects, a separate validation cohort of 130 or so different subjects was used. In the later analysis, no new phenotypic data were used to find candidate immune exposures; instead, reliance was placed on TCR beta sequences and their occurrence across donors. A later analysis re-examined previously published TCR beta repertoires from just over 650 donors and added high-resolution HLA genotyping to investigate patterns of TCR occurrence. About 320 gigabases of sequencing data and some 85 million unique TCR sequences were included in an early release covering around 600 HLA-typed donors. The study used immunosequencing to profile the T cell repertoires of approximately 640 subjects and linked those repertoires to cytomegalovirus serostatus. Genome-wide SNP genotypes for about three fifths of the roughly 670 donors were used in a later genetic analysis, which treated that subset as a discovery cohort. Every discovery cohort repertoire had been produced on one sequencing platform. The aim of the study was to test whether cataloging public T cell receptors could identify signatures of past pathogen exposure. Class I and class II HLA loci were covered by the typing at four-digit resolution. Donor age, sex, ethnicity and CMV serostatus were compiled alongside the repertoire data. The study combined high-throughput TCR immunosequencing, statistical association of individual TCRs with disease status, and machine learning to predict cytomegalovirus infection status. Of the 350 to 450 genotyped donors, roughly 76% were placed in the genetic ancestry cluster associated with self-reported Caucasian donors. Across around 400 genotyped donors of the cohort, an average of roughly 250,000 unique TCR beta nucleotide sequences per donor were sequenced, and about a sixth of those sequences were non-productive. The number of donors typed differed by locus, with about 629-640 for A, B, C, DRB1 and DQB1, around 500 for DQA1, 600 to 610 for DPA1, and 450 to 480 for DPB1.

The CDR3 runs 17 amino acids, cysteine and phenylalanine included. Only the CDR3 portion is preserved as DNA: 51 bases, with reading frame beginning at the first base. The trim is 7 bases for V and 3 bases for J, with a gap of 24 bases between the germline ends. CDR1 and CDR2, looked up from the germline V gene, are SGHRS and YFSETQ. The cohort consisted of 666 healthy bone marrow donors. All cohort members were sampled while nominally healthy, although unrecorded immune exposures were likely present. The donor was CMV seronegative and belonged to the group of roughly 330 seronegative cohort members. A peripheral blood sample was collected from each donor, and TCR beta sequencing was performed on peripheral blood mononuclear cells. Genomic DNA was extracted from the blood cell samples with the Qiagen DNeasy Blood Extraction Kit. This clone showed up just a few times. No antigen is known for it. It has no much larger one-base neighbor in the sample; base qualities were not kept.

To prepare the library, the immunoSEQ multiplex PCR assay was applied. For the multiplex PCR, a mixture combining 60 forward primers for TCR Vbeta segments and 13 reverse primers for TCR Jbeta segments was used. The CDR3 region of rearranged TCR beta genes was amplified from genomic DNA with a multiplex PCR assay. The Illumina HiSeq System was used to sequence the amplified TCR beta libraries as 87-base-pair reads. From the authors' description of their analysis: A later analysis counted about 76 million unique TCR beta chains across the 670 or so repertoires, and 9.5 million to 11 million of these chains were shared by at least two donors. Raw reads were error-corrected and collapsed into unique sequences by a nearest-neighbor algorithm in which closely related sequences were merged to remove PCR and sequencing errors. To assign V, D and J gene segments, CDR3 sequences were aligned to IMGT reference sequences. Each retained sequence needed at least a six-nucleotide match to both a V gene segment and a J gene segment. Rearrangements were called productive when the CDR3 lacked stop codons and stayed in frame with V and J; all others were non-productive. Following IMGT convention, CDR3 was defined as the stretch from the second conserved V-encoded cysteine to the conserved J-encoded phenylalanine. Sequences without an unambiguous match to a single V gene segment were excluded from the earlier analysis of over 500 of the donors. An earlier analysis of several hundred of the donors called V segments functional above 56.7% productive rearrangements and segregating when the between-donor standard deviation exceeded 5%. A statistical classification framework was built for diagnosing cytomegalovirus status from the catalog of TCR beta chain sequences. In a later analysis, TCR nucleotide sequences were compared against IMGT/GENE-DB human TR gene sequences so that V and J genes could be assigned. A later analysis assigned CDR3 sequences and most-parsimonious VDJ recombination scenarios with the TCRdist pipeline. A later analysis defined each TCR beta chain by its CDR3 amino acid sequence plus V-gene family, and excluded reads lacking a unique V-gene family. As a way to deal with suspected cross-contamination and a sequencing artifact, a later analysis dropped roughly 600 nucleotide sequences that were highly shared and had low generation probability. In a later analysis, a clonal expansion index for each public chain was calculated from normalized within-repertoire ranks of inferred template counts. Generation probabilities in a later analysis came from a VDJ recombination model fitted to out-of-frame rearrangements, and those results were checked against IGoR. Hypergeometric tests were used in a later analysis to score TCR-TCR, TCR-HLA and TCR-CMV co-occurrence, with a repertoire-size bias correction applied to the TCR pairs. To estimate false discovery rates, a later analysis permuted the HLA or CMV assignments 20 times. In a later analysis, co-occurring TCRs were grouped using DBSCAN, with TCRdist sequence similarity added in when clustering inside HLA-allele-positive subsets. Repertoires with fewer than 30,000 or more than 120,000 public chains, plus five repertoires with anomalous nucleotide sharing, were excluded from co-occurrence clustering. In TCRdb, the immuneACCESS table is reduced to in-frame sequences with V and J assigned. These tables do not hold every clone; where another copy was compared, an unresolved V gene accounts for under half, and the others remain unexplained. The V and J calls and clone size come from that table; D and trimming were worked out from the DNA. This sample lists about 130,000 clones; more than 70% were detected once. The ten largest clones represent more than 3% of the sample.

Summary of the overall study and its limitations: A few of the identified cytomegalovirus-associated TCR beta chains were confirmed in vitro to be specific for cytomegalovirus antigens. In a later analysis, around 15,000 TCR beta sequences were associated with specific HLA alleles at a false discovery rate of 0.05. Compared with equally common non-associated chains, HLA-associated TCR beta chains in a later analysis were more clonally expanded and had lower generation probabilities. The classifier was reported to diagnose cytomegalovirus status with high specificity and sensitivity in both the original cohort and the validation cohort. Several of the top co-occurrence clusters appeared to be linked to parvovirus B19, influenza, CMV and Epstein-Barr virus, according to a later analysis. Immune exposure information for the cohort was limited to CMV serostatus. Strong co-occurrence of HLA alleles, especially DR and DQ, made assigning TCR associations to individual alleles difficult. A group of highly shared sequence variants was considered likely to be a technical artifact of the sequencing pipeline. In an earlier analysis of approximately 590 of the donors, most TCR beta V segments appeared in productive rearrangements about 87% or about 30% of the time, broadly matching IMGT annotations. Across donors, most TCR sequences were observed very rarely, whereas some public TCRs were present in many individuals. The study gave a list of about 170 TCR beta chains associated with cytomegalovirus. Because HLA typing was missing for some donors at each locus, association tests included only the typed subset. Sequencing depth was assumed to be roughly uniform across donors in the presence/absence analyses, though that assumption may not hold. It was suggested by the authors that the approach could potentially be generalized to other disease states and immunological phenotypes. In a later genetic analysis, fewer N-insertions in productive TCRs were reported among donors in an Asian-associated ancestry cluster than the 666-donor mean. A later analysis found that most CMV-associated TCR beta chains appeared HLA-restricted, with HLA associations seemingly driven largely by CMV exposure. A further reported finding was that TCR beta sequences accurately predicted the HLA-A and HLA-B alleles for most subjects in the first cohort. Correlated functional status among segregating V segments might reflect linkage disequilibrium, but an unknown experimental factor could not be ruled out. Because the 87-base-pair reads could not distinguish some IMGT-functional V segments, including TRBV6-2 and TRBV6-3, those segments were excluded. According to a later analysis, TCR association rates differed among HLA loci, with DRB1 alleles showing the most associated TCRs and HLA-C alleles showing the fewest. In a later genetic analysis, a missense DCLRE1C variant was associated with V-gene and J-gene trimming of TCR beta chains, and the association was replicated in an independent cohort. The earlier analysis of around 600 of the donors excluded some 16 rarely observed V segments, including chromosome 9 orphons, because counts were too low. In this cohort, only TCR beta chains were sequenced, and detectable features were limited by the absence of alpha or paired-chain data.

Material: PBMCs. This chain joins TRBV5-1 to TRBJ2-3; the D gene is perhaps TRBD2, on 6 matching bases. The clonotype was recovered from a man in his thirties or forties in good health and CMV-seronegative. The DNA sequence is TGCGCCAGCTCCACTTGGACTGGGGGGAGGTTGACAGATACGCAGTATTTT. Translated, this is CASSTWTGGRLTDTQYF. When the CDR3 is completed using the reference TRBV5-1 and TRBJ2-3 genes on either side, the full variable domain is KAGVTQTPRYLIKTRGQQVTLSCSPISGHRSVSWYQQTPGQGLQFLFEYFSETQRNKGNFPGRFSGRQFSNSRSEMNVSTLELGDSALYLCASSTWTGGRLTDTQYFGPGTRLTVL.